Listed below are T cell receptor beta chains from one sample, sequenced in a study of T cells in Graves' hyperthyroidism and ophthalmopathy. One entry per CDR3 protein, called by TCRdb with MiXCR from the multiplex PCR reads. The repertoire holds roughly 660,000 distinct CDR3 sequences, approximately 15% seen once, with around 15% in the top ten. Sequencing was carried out using blood. The source is a man in his fifties or sixties with Graves' hyperthyroidism. The CDR3 runs from the conserved cysteine through the conserved F or W. A D gene is named only where the DNA matches it firmly. Size values are once, few and many counts, or a class for expanded clones, and some rows have none.

v_call	clone_size	d_call	j_call	cdr3_aa	cdr3_nt
TRBV24-1	many	NA	TRBJ2-5	CATSDFGDLGQETQYF	TGTGCCACCAGTGATTTTGGGGATCTGGGACAAGAGACCCAGTACTTC
TRBV28	many	NA	TRBJ1-5	CASRNQVQPQHF	TGTGCCAGCAGAAACCAGGTGCAGCCCCAGCATTTT
TRBV7-9	NA	NA	TRBJ1-1	CASSLVGGRGNTEAFF	TGTGCCAGCAGCCTCGTAGGGGGACGGGGGAACACTGAAGCTTTCTTT
TRBV7-2	many	NA	TRBJ1-4	CASSLVYSGVKAGREKLFF	TGTGCCAGCAGCTTAGTCTATTCCGGGGTTAAGGCAGGGCGAGAAAAACTGTTTTTT
TRBV19	few	NA	TRBJ1-4	CASIPRGGTNEKLFF	TGTGCCAGCATCCCCAGGGGAGGAACTAATGAAAAACTGTTTTTT
TRBV10-3	few	TRBD1	TRBJ1-3	CAISGGQGAAGNTIYF	TGTGCCATCAGTGGGGGACAGGGGGCGGCCGGAAACACCATATATTTT
TRBV27	NA	TRBD2	TRBJ2-7	CASIPRLAGGPVFYEQYF	TGTGCCAGCATCCCCCGGCTAGCGGGAGGGCCTGTTTTCTACGAGCAGTACTTC
TRBV19	NA	NA	TRBJ1-5	CASSTDEGHGIAHHQPQHF	TGTGCCAGTAGTACGGATGAAGGGCATGGGATAGCTCATCATCAGCCCCAGCATTTT
TRBV29-1	many	NA	TRBJ1-6	CSAKQGDNSPLHF	TGCAGCGCCAAACAGGGCGATAATTCACCCCTCCACTTT
TRBV20-1	once	TRBD2	TRBJ2-1	CSARGASGANNEQFF	TGCAGTGCTAGAGGGGCTAGCGGAGCCAACAATGAGCAGTTCTTC
TRBV5-1	NA	TRBD1	TRBJ2-2	CASSPDPQGYTGELFF	TGCGCCAGCAGCCCTGACCCACAGGGGTACACCGGGGAGCTGTTTTTT
TRBV13	NA	NA	TRBJ2-7	CASSFGGFASYEQYF	TGTGCCAGCAGCTTTGGCGGGTTCGCGTCCTACGAGCAGTACTTC
TRBV6-1	NA	NA	TRBJ2-7	CASSLRDPRRFEQYF	TGTGCCAGCAGTCTCCGGGACCCCCGAAGGTTTGAGCAGTACTTC
TRBV2	many	TRBD1	TRBJ2-5	CASLRTGGAGETQYF	TGTGCCAGCTTGCGGACAGGGGGCGCGGGGGAGACCCAGTACTTC
TRBV6-1	many	NA	TRBJ1-5	CASITEGSINQPQHF	TGTGCCAGCATTACAGAGGGCAGCATCAATCAGCCCCAGCATTTT
TRBV6-1	many	TRBD2	TRBJ2-3	CASRTSGDSDTQYF	TGTGCCAGCAGGACTAGCGGGGACTCAGATACGCAGTATTTT
TRBV5-1	NA	TRBD2	TRBJ2-5	CASSLIAGDETQYF	TGCGCCAGCAGCTTGATAGCGGGAGACGAGACCCAGTACTTC
TRBV13	NA	TRBD2	TRBJ2-5	CASTPGLAGVETQYF	TGTGCCAGCACCCCCGGTCTAGCGGGAGTAGAGACCCAGTACTTC
TRBV20-1	many	NA	TRBJ2-7	CSAKQGREQYF	TGCAGTGCCAAGCAGGGGCGCGAGCAGTACTTC
TRBV28	NA	NA	TRBJ1-1	CASSGATGWVLNTEAFF	TGTGCCAGCAGTGGCGCCACAGGGTGGGTCTTGAACACTGAAGCTTTCTTT
TRBV5-1	many	NA	TRBJ2-2	CASSGGTGELFF	TGCGCCAGCAGCGGAGGGACCGGGGAGCTGTTTTTT
TRBV5-1	NA	NA	TRBJ1-2	CASSFPDSYGYTF	TGCGCCAGCAGCTTTCCAGACTCCTATGGCTACACCTTC
TRBV12-3/TRBV12-4	many	NA	TRBJ2-7	CASSWLGSYEQYF	TGTGCCAGCAGTTGGCTGGGGAGCTACGAGCAGTACTTC
TRBV30	NA	TRBD1	TRBJ1-3	CAWKDRHFSGNTIYF	TGTGCCTGGAAGGACAGGCATTTCTCTGGAAACACCATATATTTT
TRBV10-2	NA	TRBD2	TRBJ2-7	CASSESGSLAEQYF	TGCGCCAGCAGTGAGAGCGGGAGTTTGGCGGAGCAGTACTTC